This TCR beta chain was sequenced for a study of CXCR3-negative and CXCR3-positive naive CD8 T cells. Findings and limits, study-wide: Diversity proved comparably high across both naive subsets and much lower in memory CD8+ cells. TRB CDR3s were more hydrophobic in CXCR3-positive than in CXCR3-negative naive cells.

The CDR3 covers 13 residues. Germline lookup yields CDR1 SSHAT and CDR2 FNYEAQ (reference sequence). Concerning this clonotype itself: Its target is not known.

5' RACE with UMI labels generated the TRB cDNA libraries. Following a re-call of the 5' RACE reads, TCRdb has one entry per CDR3 protein and lacks DNA. This sample's table reports some 140,000 distinct CDR3 sequences. The sequence derives from a human donor in good health. Some clones in this sample may be carry-over from other donors' samples. Sequencing was performed on naive CXCR3+ CD8+ T cells from blood. Subset reported: CD45RO-CCR7+CD27+CD95- naive CD8+ T cells expressing CXCR3 (TNR3+). This chain links TRBV7-7 with TRBJ2-2. CDR3 amino acids: CASSFPKGGELFF.